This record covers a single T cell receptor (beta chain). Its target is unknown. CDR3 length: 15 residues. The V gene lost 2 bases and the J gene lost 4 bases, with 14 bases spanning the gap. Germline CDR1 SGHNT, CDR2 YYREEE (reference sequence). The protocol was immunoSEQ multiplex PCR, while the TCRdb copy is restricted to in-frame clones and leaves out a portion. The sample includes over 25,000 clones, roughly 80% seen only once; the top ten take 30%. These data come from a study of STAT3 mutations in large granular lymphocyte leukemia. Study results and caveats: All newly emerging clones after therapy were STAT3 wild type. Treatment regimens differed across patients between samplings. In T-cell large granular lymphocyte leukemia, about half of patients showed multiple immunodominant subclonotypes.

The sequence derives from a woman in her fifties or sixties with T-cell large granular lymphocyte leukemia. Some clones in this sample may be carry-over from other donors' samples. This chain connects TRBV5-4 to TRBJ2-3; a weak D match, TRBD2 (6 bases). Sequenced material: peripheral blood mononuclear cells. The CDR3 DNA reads TGTGCCAGCAGCTTTGGAGGGAGGAACGCAGATACGCAGTATTTT. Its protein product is CASSFGGRNADTQYF. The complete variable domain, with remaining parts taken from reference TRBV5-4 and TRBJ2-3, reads ETGVTQSPTHLIKTRGQQVTLRCSSQSGHNTVSWYQQALGQGPQFIFQYYREEENGRGNFPPRFSGLQFPNYSSELNVNALELDDSALYLCASSFGGRNADTQYFGPGTRLTVL.